The 19 T cell receptor beta chains below all came from one sample that was sequenced in a study of blood T cell repertoires in COVID-19. Some clones are missing from TCRdb's copy, which holds only in-frame ones; the method was immunoSEQ multiplex PCR. Here the sample spans 70,000 to 75,000 clones, roughly 80% being singletons. What was sequenced was peripheral blood. The receptors originated from a woman of 80 years or more with active or convalescent COVID-19.

The chain carries TRBV21-1 and TRBJ1-5; the table's D call of TRBD1 was not tested on the DNA. TRBV21-1 is an annotated pseudogene. The CDR3 has 17 amino acids. The CDR3 DNA sequence: TGTGCCAGCAGCAATTCCCAGGGTCGGCATAGCAATCAGCCCCAGCATTTT. It yields the protein CASSNSQGRHSNQPQHF.

CDR3 amino acids: CASSSTGGPTSTQYF. CDR3 in DNA: TGTGCCAGCAGCTCCACCGGGGGGCCAACGTCCACCCAGTACTTC. V is TRBV6-2 or TRBV6-3 and J is TRBJ2-5; a possible D gene is TRBD2 (7 bases). The CDR3 totals 15 residues. The V end was cut by 6 bases, the J end by 8 bases, with 22 bases between. Germline CDR1 and CDR2: MNHEY and SVGEGT.

The V call is TRBV19, the J call TRBJ1-1; the match to TRBD1 covers 7 bases. There are 14 residues in the CDR3. The germline CDR1 and CDR2 sequences are LNHDA and SQIVND (reference sequence). With 6 bases clipped from V and 2 bases from J, the junction kept 6 bases outside the gene matches. The CDR3 here is CASRYDRVNTEAFF. DNA of the CDR3: TGTGCCAGTAGGTACGACAGGGTAAACACTGAAGCTTTCTTT.

The chain joins TRBV29-1 to TRBJ1-5; tentatively, D is TRBD1 (5 bases). This CDR3 has 14 residues. V was shortened by 6 bases and J by 0 bases, with 12 bases between the two germline ends. From germline, CDR1 is SQVTM and CDR2 ANQGSEA. CDR3 amino acids: CSVQGPGSNQPQHF. DNA for the CDR3: TGCAGCGTCCAGGGCCCAGGTAGCAATCAGCCCCAGCATTTT.

The J gene is TRBJ2-2, the V gene TRBV4-1; 12 positions agree with TRBD2. CDR1 and CDR2 from the germline V gene are MGHRA and YSYEKL. V dropped 2 bases and J dropped 7; count of bases not matched to a gene: 14. The CDR3 runs to 19 residues. CDR3 nucleotides: TGCGCCAGCAGCCAACTAATTAGGTCTAGCGGGGGGGCCCGCGGGGAGCTGTTTTTT. Its translation: CASSQLIRSSGGARGELFF.

This rearrangement joins TRBV28 to TRBJ1-2, with D possibly matching TRBD1 (5 bases). The germline gives CDR1 MDHEN, CDR2 SYDVKM. The CDR3 covers 14 residues. The V gene lost 9 bases and the J gene lost 0 bases, with 14 bases spanning the gap. This CDR3 is CASTQVPPNYGYTF. CDR3 DNA: TGTGCCAGTACACAGGTTCCTCCTAACTATGGCTACACCTTC.

The gene calls are TRBV7-3 and TRBJ1-2; 8 nucleotides agree with TRBD1. This CDR3 is 15 amino acids long. V was pared by 5 bases and J by 3 bases, with 8 bases of the junction left unmatched. Germline-derived CDR1 and CDR2 are SGHTA and FQGTGA. The CDR3 nucleotides read TGTGCCAGCAGCCCTCCGCTACAGGGGGACTATGGCTACACCTTC. Its translation is CASSPPLQGDYGYTF.

The chain couples TRBV6-1 to TRBJ1-5; maybe TRBD1 (5 bases). V was shortened by 4 bases and J by 0 bases, with 16 bases between the two germline ends. From germline, CDR1 is MNHNS and CDR2 SASEGT. The CDR3 has 17 residues. The chain's CDR3 is CASSVGPRDYSNQPQHF. CDR3 DNA sequence: TGTGCCAGCAGTGTCGGGCCCAGGGACTATAGCAATCAGCCCCAGCATTTT.

This clone was observed a few times. This chain links TRBV5-1 with TRBJ2-2; 8 bases line up with TRBD1. Germline assignment: CDR1 SGHRS and CDR2 YFSETQ. The CDR3 sequence is 14 residues long. Trimming removed 7 bases from V and 1 base from J; junction bases left unmatched: 3. The CDR3 region is CASVDRGNTGELFF. The CDR3 DNA follows: TGCGCCAGCGTAGACAGGGGGAACACCGGGGAGCTGTTTTTT.

V gene TRBV7-3 combines with J gene TRBJ2-1; D not certain. V gave up 2 bases and J gave up 7 bases, with 9 bases separating them. There are 13 residues in the CDR3. CDR1 SGHTA and CDR2 FQGTGA come from the germline V gene. The CDR3 DNA sequence: TGTGCCAGCAGCTTACGCTCCGAGAATGAGCAGTTCTTC. This translates into CASSLRSENEQFF.

The chain is built from TRBV29-1 and TRBJ1-1, with 11 bases aligning to TRBD1. The V gene end was trimmed by 4 bases and the J gene end by 8 bases; junction bases not matched to a gene: 9. In germline, CDR1 is SQVTM, CDR2 ANQGSEA. This CDR3 has 14 residues. CDR3 bases: TGCAGCGTTGTAAAGGGACAGGGGGGTGGAGAAGCTTTCTTT. It codes for CSVVKGQGGGEAFF.

This clone was observed a single time. The chain couples TRBV30 to TRBJ1-5, with TRBD1 matching over 7 bases. This CDR3 spans 17 amino acids. Germline V gene sequence: CDR1 GTSNPN, CDR2 SVGIG (reference sequence). V lost 0 bases and J lost 0; bases outside the gene matches: 8. CDR3 in DNA: TGTGCCTGGAGTGTTAAAGGGACAGCCTATAGCAATCAGCCCCAGCATTTT. Amino acids: CAWSVKGTAYSNQPQHF.

The chain joins TRBV29-1 to TRBJ1-3; D is unclear. Germline loops: CDR1 SQVTM, CDR2 ANQGSEA. The V and J ends lost 6 bases and 0 bases respectively, with 18 bases between them. The CDR3 spans 16 residues. The CDR3 DNA follows: TGCAGCGTAGAACCACGCGACACAAACTCTGGAAACACCATATATTTT. Protein product: CSVEPRDTNSGNTIYF.

The chain is built from TRBV5-6 and TRBJ2-1; D perhaps matches TRBD2 (6 bases). Germline loops: CDR1 SGHDT, CDR2 YYEEEE. This CDR3 has 17 amino acids. The germline V and J ends were trimmed by 0 bases and 0 bases, with 13 bases remaining between them. The CDR3 loop reads CASSLVGAGPSYNEQFF. Here the CDR3 DNA reads TGTGCCAGCAGCTTGGTCGGGGCGGGACCCTCCTACAATGAGCAGTTCTTC.

This chain connects TRBV6-6 to TRBJ1-2; possible D gene TRBD1, 5 bases. V lost 5 bases to trimming and J lost 2 bases, with 12 bases between them. The CDR3 sequence is 14 residues long. Germline V gene data show CDR1 as MNHNY and CDR2 as SVGAGI (reference sequence). The CDR3 coding sequence is TGTGCCAGCAGTCCCCCAGGGCCCAACTATGGCTACACCTTC. This codes for CASSPPGPNYGYTF.

Only a few counts were recorded for this clone. The V call is TRBV19, the J call TRBJ2-7; perhaps TRBD1 as D (5 bases). Between the trimmed V and J ends, which lost 6 bases and 1 base, there was a span of 13 bases. Germline CDR1 and CDR2: LNHDA and SQIVND (reference sequence). This CDR3 is 14 amino acids long. The CDR3 loop reads CASSNDQGSYEQYF. CDR3 nucleotides: TGTGCCAGTAGCAATGATCAGGGTTCCTACGAGCAGTACTTC.

The chain couples TRBV9 to TRBJ1-1; D gene ambiguous. The CDR3 loop spans 15 amino acids. The germline V gene has CDR1 SGDLS and CDR2 YYNGEE. The germline V and J ends were trimmed by 1 base and 4 bases, with 14 bases remaining between them. CDR3 region: CASSVSGGEGTEAFF. In nucleotides, the CDR3 is TGTGCCAGCAGCGTAAGCGGCGGTGAGGGCACTGAAGCTTTCTTT. Together with reference TRBV9 and TRBJ1-1, the CDR3 gives the full variable domain: DSGVTQTPKHLITATGQRVTLRCSPRSGDLSVYWYQQSLDQGLQFLIQYYNGEERAKGNILERFSAQQFPDLHSELNLSSLELGDSALYFCASSVSGGEGTEAFFGQGTRLTVV.

V is TRBV30 and J is TRBJ1-3; D is perhaps TRBD1 (6 bases). The CDR3 is 14 residues long. In germline, CDR1 is GTSNPN, CDR2 SVGIG (reference sequence). Deletions cut 8 bases from V and 0 bases from J, with 14 bases between. The chain's CDR3 is CAVQGQPSGNTIYF. CDR3 bases: TGTGCCGTACAGGGCCAGCCCTCTGGAAACACCATATATTTT.

This clone was detected only a few times. Other nucleotide sequences in the sample specify the same CDR3. The rearrangement uses TRBV6-5 and TRBJ2-7; TRBD1 agrees at 9 bases. The V segment lost 3 bases and the J segment 4 bases; nucleotides outside the gene matches: 7. This CDR3 contains 15 residues. The germline CDR1 and CDR2 sequences are MNHEY and SVGAGI. CDR3 sequence reads: CASSYRRTGEYEQYF. The CDR3 nucleotides read TGTGCCAGCAGTTATCGTCGGACAGGGGAGTACGAGCAGTACTTC.